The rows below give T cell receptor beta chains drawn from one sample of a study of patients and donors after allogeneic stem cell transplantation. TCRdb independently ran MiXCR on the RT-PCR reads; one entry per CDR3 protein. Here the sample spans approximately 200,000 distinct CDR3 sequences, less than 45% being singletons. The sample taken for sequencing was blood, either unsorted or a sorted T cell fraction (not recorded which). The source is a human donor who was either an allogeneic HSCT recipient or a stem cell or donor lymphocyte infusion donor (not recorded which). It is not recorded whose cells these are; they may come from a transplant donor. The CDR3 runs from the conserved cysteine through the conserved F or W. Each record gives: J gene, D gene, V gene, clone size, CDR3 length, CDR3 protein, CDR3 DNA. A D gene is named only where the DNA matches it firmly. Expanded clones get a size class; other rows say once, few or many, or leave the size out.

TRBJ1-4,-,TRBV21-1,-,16,CASSKSQTLWAEKLFF,TGTGCCAGCAGCAAATCCCAGACCCTGTGGGCGGAAAAACTGTTTTTT
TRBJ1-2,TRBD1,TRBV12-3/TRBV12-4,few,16,CASSSGQGVDVYGYTF,TGTGCCAGCAGTTCGGGACAGGGGGTAGATGTCTATGGCTACACCTTC
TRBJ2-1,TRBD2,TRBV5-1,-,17,CASWATSGRALYNEQFF,TGCGCCAGCTGGGCGACTAGCGGGAGGGCCCTCTACAATGAGCAGTTCTTC
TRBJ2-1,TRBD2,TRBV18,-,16,CASSPELAGGHNEQFF,TGTGCCAGCTCACCCGAACTAGCGGGAGGCCACAATGAGCAGTTCTTC
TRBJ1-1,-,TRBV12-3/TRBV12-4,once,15,CASSSMCTGGTEAFF,TGTGCCAGCAGTTCTATGTGTACCGGGGGCACTGAAGCTTTCTTT
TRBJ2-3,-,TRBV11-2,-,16,CASSLDGRLPLDTQYF,TGTGCCAGCAGCTTAGATGGTCGACTACCCCTGGATACGCAGTATTTT
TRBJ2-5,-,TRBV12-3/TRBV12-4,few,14,CASSPQGGGETQYF,TGTGCCAGCAGTCCTCAGGGTGGTGGAGAGACCCAGTACTTC
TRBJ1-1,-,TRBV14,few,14,CASSHRGGDTEAFF,TGTGCCAGCAGCCATCGGGGGGGGGACACTGAAGCTTTCTTT
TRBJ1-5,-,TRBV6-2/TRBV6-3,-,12,CASSDGGKPQHF,TGTGCCAGCAGTGATGGGGGAAAGCCCCAGCATTTT
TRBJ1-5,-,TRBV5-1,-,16,CASSLDGDYSNQPQHF,TGCGCCAGCAGCTTGGATGGGGACTATAGCAATCAGCCCCAGCATTTT
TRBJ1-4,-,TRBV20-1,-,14,CSARTLGENEKLFF,TGCAGTGCTAGGACCTTGGGAGAGAATGAAAAACTGTTTTTT
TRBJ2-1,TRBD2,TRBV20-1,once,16,CSGVRAGGRQGHEQFF,TGCAGTGGGGTCCGAGCGGGAGGGCGACAAGGCCATGAGCAGTTCTTC
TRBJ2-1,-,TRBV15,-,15,CATSSAGTPYNEQFF,TGTGCCACCAGCAGCGCCGGGACCCCCTACAATGAGCAGTTCTTC
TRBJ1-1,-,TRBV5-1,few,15,CASSPWTDPNTEAFF,TGCGCCAGCAGCCCTTGGACGGATCCGAACACTGAAGCTTTCTTT
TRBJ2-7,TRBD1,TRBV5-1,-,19,CASSLGLLSGDRGSYEQYF,TGCGCCAGCAGCTTGGGTTTGTTATCGGGGGACAGGGGGAGCTACGAGCAGTACTTC
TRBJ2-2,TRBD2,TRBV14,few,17,CASSPPRGLAGAGELFF,TGTGCCAGCAGCCCGCCGCGAGGACTAGCGGGAGCCGGGGAGCTGTTTTTT
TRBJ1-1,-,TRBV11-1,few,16,CASTPRRTNMNTEAFF,TGTGCCAGCACCCCTCGACGGACCAACATGAACACTGAAGCTTTCTTT
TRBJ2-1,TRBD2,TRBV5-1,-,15,CASSPGAGKENEQFF,TGCGCCAGCAGCCCGGGAGCGGGAAAGGAAAATGAGCAGTTCTTC
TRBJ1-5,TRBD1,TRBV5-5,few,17,CASSLGQGFVSNQPQHF,TGTGCCAGCAGCTTGGGACAGGGATTTGTGAGCAATCAGCCCCAGCATTTT
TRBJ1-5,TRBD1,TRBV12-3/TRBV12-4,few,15,CASSLTQGANQPQHF,TGTGCCAGCAGTTTAACGCAGGGGGCTAATCAGCCCCAGCATTTT
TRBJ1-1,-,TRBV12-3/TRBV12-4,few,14,CASILVSGGTEAFF,TGTGCCAGCATTTTAGTCAGCGGGGGCACTGAAGCTTTCTTT
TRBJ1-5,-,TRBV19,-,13,CASSIRHNQPQHF,TGTGCCAGTAGTATCCGGCACAATCAGCCCCAGCATTTT
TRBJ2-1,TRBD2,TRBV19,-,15,CASSTGLAAYNEQFF,TGTGCCAGTAGTACAGGACTAGCGGCCTACAATGAGCAGTTCTTC
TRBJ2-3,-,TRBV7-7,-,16,CASSPPKRGNTDTQYF,TGTGCCAGCAGCCCCCCCAAAAGGGGCAACACAGATACGCAGTATTTT
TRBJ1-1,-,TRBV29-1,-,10,CSVQGVEAFF,TGCAGCGTCCAGGGAGTTGAAGCTTTCTTT
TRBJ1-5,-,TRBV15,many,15,CATSRGAGGNQPQHF,TGTGCCACCAGCAGAGGGGCAGGGGGCAATCAGCCCCAGCATTTT
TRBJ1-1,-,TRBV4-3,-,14,CASSHGPLNTEAFF,TGCGCCAGCAGCCATGGACCGCTGAACACTGAAGCTTTCTTT
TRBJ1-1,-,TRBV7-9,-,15,CASSPSDGLNTEAFF,TGTGCCAGCAGCCCCAGTGACGGATTGAACACTGAAGCTTTCTTT
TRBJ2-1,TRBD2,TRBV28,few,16,CASSLWTSSSYNEQFF,TGTGCCAGCAGTTTATGGACTAGCAGCTCCTACAATGAGCAGTTCTTC
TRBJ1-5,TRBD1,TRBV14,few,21,CASSQRTGAPPCGHDNQPQHF,TGTGCCAGCAGCCAAAGGACAGGGGCTCCGCCTTGCGGGCACGACAATCAGCCCCAGCATTTT
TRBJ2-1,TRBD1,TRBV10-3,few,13,CATPGQGYNEQFF,TGTGCCACACCGGGACAGGGGTACAATGAGCAGTTCTTC
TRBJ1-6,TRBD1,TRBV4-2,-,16,CASMAPTGSIDSPLHF,TGTGCCAGCATGGCCCCGACAGGGAGCATAGATTCACCCCTCCACTTT
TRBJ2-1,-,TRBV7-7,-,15,CASSSSSASYNEQFF,TGTGCCAGCAGCTCTTCTAGCGCCTCCTACAATGAGCAGTTCTTC
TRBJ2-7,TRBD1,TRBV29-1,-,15,CSVVVSDRATYEQYF,TGCAGCGTTGTGGTCTCGGACAGGGCTACCTACGAGCAGTACTTC
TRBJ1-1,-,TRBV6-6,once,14,CASSYRDMNTEAFF,TGTGCCAGCAGTTACCGTGATATGAACACTGAAGCTTTCTTT
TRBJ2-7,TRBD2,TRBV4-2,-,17,CASSQGLQLAGVYEQYF,TGTGCCAGCAGCCAAGGGCTCCAGTTAGCGGGGGTGTACGAGCAGTACTTC
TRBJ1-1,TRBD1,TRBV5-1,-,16,CASSWDRGPPNTEAFF,TGCGCCAGCAGCTGGGACAGGGGGCCTCCGAACACTGAAGCTTTCTTT
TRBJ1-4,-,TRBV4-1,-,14,CASSQDRENEKLFF,TGCGCCAGCAGCCAAGACAGGGAGAATGAAAAACTGTTTTTT
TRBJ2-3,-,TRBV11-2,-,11,CASSSGERTVF,TGTGCCAGCAGTTCGGGGGAAAGGACAGTTTTT
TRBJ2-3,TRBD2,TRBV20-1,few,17,CSAPDGTSGIDTDTQYF,TGCAGTGCGCCTGACGGGACTAGCGGGATAGATACAGATACGCAGTATTTT
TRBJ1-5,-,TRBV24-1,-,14,CATSEGGSNQPQHF,TGTGCCACCAGTGAAGGGGGTAGCAATCAGCCCCAGCATTTT
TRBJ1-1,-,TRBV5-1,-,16,CASSLGPSGGLTEAFF,TGCGCCAGCAGCCTAGGGCCCTCCGGCGGCCTCACTGAAGCTTTCTTT
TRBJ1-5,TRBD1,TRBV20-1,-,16,CSAPGGQGSSRQPQHF,TGCAGTGCCCCAGGCGGACAGGGGTCGTCTCGGCAGCCCCAGCATTTT
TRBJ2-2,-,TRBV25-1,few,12,CASSYRAGELFF,TGTGCCAGCAGTTATAGGGCCGGGGAGCTGTTTTTT
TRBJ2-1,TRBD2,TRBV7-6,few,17,CASSLAIAGAMDNEQFF,TGTGCCAGCAGCTTAGCGATAGCGGGAGCGATGGACAATGAGCAGTTCTTC
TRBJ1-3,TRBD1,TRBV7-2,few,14,CASSLTGSGNTIYF,TGTGCCAGCAGCCTGACAGGGTCTGGAAACACCATATATTTT
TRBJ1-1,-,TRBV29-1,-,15,CSVRREASMNTEAFF,TGCAGCGTCCGTCGGGAGGCTTCTATGAACACTGAAGCTTTCTTT